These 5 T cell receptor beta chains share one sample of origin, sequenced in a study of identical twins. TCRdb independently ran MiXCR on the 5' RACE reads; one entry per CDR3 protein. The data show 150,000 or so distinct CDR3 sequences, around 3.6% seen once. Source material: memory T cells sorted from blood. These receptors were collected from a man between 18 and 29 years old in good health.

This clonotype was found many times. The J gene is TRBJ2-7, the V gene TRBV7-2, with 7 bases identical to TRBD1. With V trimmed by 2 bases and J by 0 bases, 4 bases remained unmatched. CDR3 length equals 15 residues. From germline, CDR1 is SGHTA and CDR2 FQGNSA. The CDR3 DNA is TGTGCCAGCAGCTTAACCGGGACAGCCTCCTACGAGCAGTACTTC. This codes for CASSLTGTASYEQYF.

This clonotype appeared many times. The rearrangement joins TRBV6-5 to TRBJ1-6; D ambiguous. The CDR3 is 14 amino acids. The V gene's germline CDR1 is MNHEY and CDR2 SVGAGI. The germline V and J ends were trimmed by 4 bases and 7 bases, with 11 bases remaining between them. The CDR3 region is CASSLSGSNSPLHF. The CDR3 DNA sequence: TGTGCCAGCAGTTTGAGCGGATCGAATTCACCCCTCCACTTT.

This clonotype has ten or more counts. The CDR3 sequence is CSGRTLQGPQHF. The CDR3 DNA sequence: TGCAGTGGTCGGACACTGCAAGGGCCCCAGCATTTT. The gene calls are TRBV20-1 and TRBJ1-5; the D gene is possibly TRBD1 (5 bases). Germline lookup yields CDR1 DFQATT and CDR2 SNEGSKA (reference sequence). Trimming pared 7 bases from V and 9 bases from J, leaving 16 bases between. The CDR3 contains 12 residues.

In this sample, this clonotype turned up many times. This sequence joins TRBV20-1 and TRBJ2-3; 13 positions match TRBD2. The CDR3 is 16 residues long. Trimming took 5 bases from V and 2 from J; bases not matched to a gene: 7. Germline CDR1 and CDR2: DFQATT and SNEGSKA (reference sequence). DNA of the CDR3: TGCAGTGCTGCTCGGACTAGCGGGAGATTCACAGATACGCAGTATTTT. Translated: CSAARTSGRFTDTQYF.

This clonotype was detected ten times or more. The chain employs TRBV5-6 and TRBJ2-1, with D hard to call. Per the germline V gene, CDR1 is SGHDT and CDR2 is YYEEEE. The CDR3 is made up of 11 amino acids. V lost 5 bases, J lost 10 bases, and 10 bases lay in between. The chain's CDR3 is CASSVELEQFF. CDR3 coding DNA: TGTGCCAGCAGTGTAGAGCTGGAGCAGTTCTTC.